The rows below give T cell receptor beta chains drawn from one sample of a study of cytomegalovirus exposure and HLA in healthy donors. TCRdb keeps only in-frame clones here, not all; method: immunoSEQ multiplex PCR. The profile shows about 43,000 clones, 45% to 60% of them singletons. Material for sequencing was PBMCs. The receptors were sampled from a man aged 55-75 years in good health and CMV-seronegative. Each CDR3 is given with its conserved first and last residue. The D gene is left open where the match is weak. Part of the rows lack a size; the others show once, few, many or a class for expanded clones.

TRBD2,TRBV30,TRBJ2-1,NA,TGTGCCTGGAGTGAGGGGACTAGCGGGAAAAATGAGCAGTTCTTC,CAWSEGTSGKNEQFF
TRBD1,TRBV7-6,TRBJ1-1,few,TGTGCCAGCAGCCAAGACAGGGGTACTGAAGCTTTCTTT,CASSQDRGTEAFF
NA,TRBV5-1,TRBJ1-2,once,TGCGCCAGCGGGGGGGACCGAACTAACTATGGCTACACCTTC,CASGGDRTNYGYTF
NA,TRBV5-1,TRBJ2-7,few,TGCGCCAGCAGCTTGGCTATTGACTCCGGAGAGTACTTC,CASSLAIDSGEYF
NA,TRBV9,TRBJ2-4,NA,TGTGCCAGCAGTACAGGGACCTTAGCCAAAAACATTCAGTACTTC,CASSTGTLAKNIQYF
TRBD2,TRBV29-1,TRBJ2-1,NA,TGCAGCTTTTGGACTAGCGGGAGGATACAGACCTACAATGAGCAGTTCTTC,CSFWTSGRIQTYNEQFF
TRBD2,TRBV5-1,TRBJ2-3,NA,TGCGCCAGCAGCTTCGCGGGAGCGGGTACAGATACGCAGTATTTT,CASSFAGAGTDTQYF
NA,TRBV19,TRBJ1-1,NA,TGTGCCAGCCTAGCCGTAACTCGGAACACTGAAGCTTTCTTT,CASLAVTRNTEAFF
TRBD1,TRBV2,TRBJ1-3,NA,TGTGCCAGGGGACAGGTCTCTGGAAACACCATATATTTT,CARGQVSGNTIYF
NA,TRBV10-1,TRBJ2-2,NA,TGCGCCAGCAGTGAGCGCAGGGGCGACACCGGGGAGCTGTTTTTT,CASSERRGDTGELFF
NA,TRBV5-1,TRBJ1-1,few,TGCGCCAGCAGCTTAACGGGTATGAACACTGAAGCTTTCTTT,CASSLTGMNTEAFF
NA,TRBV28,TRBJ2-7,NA,TGTGCCAGCAGTTTAGGTCAGGTCGAGGGTGGAGAGCAGTACTTC,CASSLGQVEGGEQYF
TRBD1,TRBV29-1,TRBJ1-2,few,TGCAGCGTTGAAGATATCTCAGGGGGCCATGGCTACACCTTC,CSVEDISGGHGYTF
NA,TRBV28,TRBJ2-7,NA,TGTGCCAGCAGTTCCCTAAACTACGAGCAGTACTTC,CASSSLNYEQYF
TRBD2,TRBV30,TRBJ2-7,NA,TGTGCCTGGAGCTACCTCAGCGGGGCCGGGGAGCAGTACTTC,CAWSYLSGAGEQYF
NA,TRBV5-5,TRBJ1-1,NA,TGTGCCAGCAGCCTACAGGGCCCCCACGCTGAAGCTTTCTTT,CASSLQGPHAEAFF
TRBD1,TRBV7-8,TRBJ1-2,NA,TGTGCCAGCAACCAACAGGGGGCTGGTTATGGCTACACCTTC,CASNQQGAGYGYTF
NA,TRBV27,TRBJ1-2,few,TGTGCCAGCAGCGCCACAGCACAGGGAGATGGCTACACCTTC,CASSATAQGDGYTF
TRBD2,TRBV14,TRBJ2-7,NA,TGTGCCAGCAGCCCGAGCGGGAGTACCTACGAGCAGTACTTC,CASSPSGSTYEQYF
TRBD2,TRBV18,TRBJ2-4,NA,TGTGCCAGCTCACCACGGGTAGTAGCGGGAGCGGACATTCAGTACTTC,CASSPRVVAGADIQYF
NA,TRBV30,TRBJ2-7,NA,TGTGCCTGGAGGGGGGCCTCCGGGACCCCTGGATACTTC,CAWRGASGTPGYF
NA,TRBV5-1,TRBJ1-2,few,TGCGCCAGCAGCTCTCGGGGTTCGTGGGTCTATGGCTACACCTTC,CASSSRGSWVYGYTF
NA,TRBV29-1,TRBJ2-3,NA,TGCAGCGTTGGACTTTCCAATACGCAGTATTTT,CSVGLSNTQYF
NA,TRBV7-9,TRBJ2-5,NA,TGTGCCAGCAGCTCGGACAGGGAACGGGAGGTCGGGAACTTC,CASSSDREREVGNF
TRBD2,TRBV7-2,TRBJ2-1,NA,TGTGCCAGCAGCCAGGGTGGCGGGAGAGTCTTTGAGCAGTTCTTC,CASSQGGGRVFEQFF
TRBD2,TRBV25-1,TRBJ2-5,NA,TGTGCCAGCAGTGTAGACGCGGGAGTGGAGACCCAGTACTTC,CASSVDAGVETQYF
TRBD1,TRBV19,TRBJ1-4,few,TGTGCCAGTTGTCGACAGGGGAATGAAAAACTGTTTTTT,CASCRQGNEKLFF
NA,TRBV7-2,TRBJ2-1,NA,TGTGCCAGCAGCTTAGGCGGGCAGAACAACAATGAGCAGTTCTTC,CASSLGGQNNNEQFF
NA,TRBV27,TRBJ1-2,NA,TGTGCCAGCAGTTTGGGCAGAGCTATGGGCTACACCTTC,CASSLGRAMGYTF
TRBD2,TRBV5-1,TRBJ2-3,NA,TGCGCCAGCAGCCTCCTTAAGACTAGCGGGGTTCGAAGCACAGATACGCAGTATTTT,CASSLLKTSGVRSTDTQYF
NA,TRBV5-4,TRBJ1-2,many,TGTGCCAGCAGGGAGAACAGGGACGTCTATGGCTACACCTTC,CASRENRDVYGYTF
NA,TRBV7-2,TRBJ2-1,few,TGTGCCAGCAGCTCCGTGGCGGGAACCTACAATGAGCAGTTCTTC,CASSSVAGTYNEQFF
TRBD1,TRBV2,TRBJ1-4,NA,TGTGCCAGCAGTGACGCAGGGGGTACAACTAATGAAAAACTGTTTTTT,CASSDAGGTTNEKLFF
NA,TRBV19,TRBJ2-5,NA,TGTGCCAGTGCCCGGGGGACGGAGACCCAGTACTTC,CASARGTETQYF
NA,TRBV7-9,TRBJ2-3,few,TGTGCCAGCAGCTTAGTTGTTTCAGGGGCAGATACGCAGTATTTT,CASSLVVSGADTQYF